This T cell receptor beta chain was found in a study of graft-versus-host responses after intestinal transplantation. As for the study in general: Recipients were all induced with anti-thymocyte globulin, then given tacrolimus and steroids for around three years. Broader study findings: Recipient marrow harbored GvH clones, some of which surfaced first in ileum or blood.

In the case of this clone: The antigen is not known.

Clones were read by immunoSEQ multiplex PCR, and TCRdb kept only the in-frame ones, dropping some. The sample holds around 93,000 clones; 75% to 95% are singletons and the top ten take approximately 5.6%. Germline CDR1 is SNHLY and CDR2 is FYNNEI. Between the trimmed V and J ends, which lost 4 bases and 8 bases, there was a span of 14 bases. There are 13 residues in the CDR3. This material consisted of unstimulated CD8+ T cells sorted from spleen or lymph node cells, taken before intestinal transplant. The receptor was derived from a human donor who received an intestinal transplant. The rearrangement links TRBV2 to TRBJ1-1, with D unclear. CDR3 nucleotide sequence: TGTGCCAGCAGTGGACACCCCGAAAAAGAAGCTTTCTTT. Its translation is CASSGHPEKEAFF. The entire variable domain, with the rest obtained from reference TRBV2 and TRBJ1-1, is as follows: EPEVTQTPSHQVTQMGQEVILRCVPISNHLYFYWYRQILGQKVEFLVSFYNNEISEKSEIFDDQFSVERPDGSNFTLKIRSTKLEDSAMYFCASSGHPEKEAFFGQGTRLTVV.